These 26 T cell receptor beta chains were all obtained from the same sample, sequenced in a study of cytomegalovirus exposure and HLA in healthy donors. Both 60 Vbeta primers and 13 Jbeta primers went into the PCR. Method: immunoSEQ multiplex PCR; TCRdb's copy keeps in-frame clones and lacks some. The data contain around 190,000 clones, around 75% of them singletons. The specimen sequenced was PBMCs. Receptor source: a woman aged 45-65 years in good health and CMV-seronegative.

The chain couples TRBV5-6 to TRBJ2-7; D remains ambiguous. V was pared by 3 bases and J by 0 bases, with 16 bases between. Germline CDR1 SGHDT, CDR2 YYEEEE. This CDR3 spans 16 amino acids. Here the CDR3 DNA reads TGTGCCAGCAGCTCCGACCCCGGCAGGATCTCCTACGAGCAGTACTTC. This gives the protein CASSSDPGRISYEQYF.

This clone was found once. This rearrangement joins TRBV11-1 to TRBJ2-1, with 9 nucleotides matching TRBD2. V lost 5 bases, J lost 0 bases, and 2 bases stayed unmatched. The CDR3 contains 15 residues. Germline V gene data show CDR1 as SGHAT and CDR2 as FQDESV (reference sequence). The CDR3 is CASSDSGSSYNEQFF. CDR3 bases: TGTGCCAGCAGCGATAGCGGGAGCTCCTACAATGAGCAGTTCTTC.

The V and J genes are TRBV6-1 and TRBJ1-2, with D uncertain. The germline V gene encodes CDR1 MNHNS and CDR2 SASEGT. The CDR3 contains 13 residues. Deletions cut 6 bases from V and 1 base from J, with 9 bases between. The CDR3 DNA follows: TGTGCCAGCAGGATGACATTTAACTATGGCTACACCTTC. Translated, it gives CASRMTFNYGYTF.

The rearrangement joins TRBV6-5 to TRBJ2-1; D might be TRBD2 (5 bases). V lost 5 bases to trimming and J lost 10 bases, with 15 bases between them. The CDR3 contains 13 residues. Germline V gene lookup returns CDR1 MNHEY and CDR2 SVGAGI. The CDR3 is CASSRRGLEEQFF. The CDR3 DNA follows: TGTGCCAGCAGTCGACGGGGATTAGAAGAGCAGTTCTTC.

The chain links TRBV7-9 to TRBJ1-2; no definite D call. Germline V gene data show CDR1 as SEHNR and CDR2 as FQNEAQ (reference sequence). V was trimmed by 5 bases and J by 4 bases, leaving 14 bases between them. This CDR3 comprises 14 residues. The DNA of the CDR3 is TGTGCCAGCAGCCCCCGTACGGGGTTCTATGGCTACACCTTC. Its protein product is CASSPRTGFYGYTF.

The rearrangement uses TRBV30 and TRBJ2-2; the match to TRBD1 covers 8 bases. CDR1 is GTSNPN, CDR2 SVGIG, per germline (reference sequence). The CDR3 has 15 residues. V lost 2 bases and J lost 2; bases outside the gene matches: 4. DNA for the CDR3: TGTGCCTGGAGTTACGGACAGGGTAACACCGGGGAGCTGTTTTTT. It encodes CAWSYGQGNTGELFF.

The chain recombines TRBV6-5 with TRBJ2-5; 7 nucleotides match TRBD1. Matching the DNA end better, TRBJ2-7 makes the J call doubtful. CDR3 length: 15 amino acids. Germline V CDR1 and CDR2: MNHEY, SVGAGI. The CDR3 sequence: CASSPLSGQPLEQYF. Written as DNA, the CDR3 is TGTGCCAGCAGTCCCCTCTCGGGACAGCCCCTCGAGCAGTACTTC.

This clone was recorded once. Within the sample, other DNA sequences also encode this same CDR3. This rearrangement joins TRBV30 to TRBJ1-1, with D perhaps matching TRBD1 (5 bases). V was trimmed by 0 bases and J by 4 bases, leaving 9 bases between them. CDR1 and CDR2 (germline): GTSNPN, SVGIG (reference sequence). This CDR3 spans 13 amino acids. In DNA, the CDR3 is TGTGCCTGGAGTGTGGGGGGGGGCACTGAAGCTTTCTTT. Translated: CAWSVGGGTEAFF.

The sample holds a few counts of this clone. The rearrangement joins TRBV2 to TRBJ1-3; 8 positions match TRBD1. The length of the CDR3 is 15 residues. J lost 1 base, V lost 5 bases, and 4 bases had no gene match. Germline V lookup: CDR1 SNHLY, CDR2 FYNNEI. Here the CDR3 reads CASSPGGASGNTIYF. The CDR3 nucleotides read TGTGCCAGCAGTCCAGGGGGCGCGTCTGGAAACACCATATATTTT.

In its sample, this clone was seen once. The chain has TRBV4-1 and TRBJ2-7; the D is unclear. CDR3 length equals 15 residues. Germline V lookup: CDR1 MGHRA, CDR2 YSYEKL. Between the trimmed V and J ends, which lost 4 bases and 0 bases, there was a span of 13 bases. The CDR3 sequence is CASSPSTWSSYEQYF. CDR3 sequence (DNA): TGCGCCAGCAGCCCATCTACTTGGAGCTCCTACGAGCAGTACTTC.

The CDR3 region is CASSRQGANTGELFF. As DNA, the CDR3 is TGTGCCAGCAGTAGACAGGGGGCGAACACCGGGGAGCTGTTTTTT. The genes are TRBV2 and TRBJ2-2; 9 positions match TRBD1. Trimming cost V 5 bases and J 0 bases; bases outside gene matches: 1. The CDR3 sequence is 15 residues long. In germline, CDR1 is SNHLY, CDR2 FYNNEI.

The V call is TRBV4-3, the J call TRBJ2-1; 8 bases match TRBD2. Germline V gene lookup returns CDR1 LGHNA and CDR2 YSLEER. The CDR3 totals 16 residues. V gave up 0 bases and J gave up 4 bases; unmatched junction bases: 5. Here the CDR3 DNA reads TGCGCCAGCAGCCAAGACGGCGCGGGGGGTTACAATGAGCAGTTCTTC. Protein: CASSQDGAGGYNEQFF.

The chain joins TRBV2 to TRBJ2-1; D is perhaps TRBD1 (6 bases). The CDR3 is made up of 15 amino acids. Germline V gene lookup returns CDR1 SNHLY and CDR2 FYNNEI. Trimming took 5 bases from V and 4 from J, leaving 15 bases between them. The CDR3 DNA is TGTGCCAGCAGTTTACAGGGTCTAATTTACAATGAGCAGTTCTTC. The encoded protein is CASSLQGLIYNEQFF.

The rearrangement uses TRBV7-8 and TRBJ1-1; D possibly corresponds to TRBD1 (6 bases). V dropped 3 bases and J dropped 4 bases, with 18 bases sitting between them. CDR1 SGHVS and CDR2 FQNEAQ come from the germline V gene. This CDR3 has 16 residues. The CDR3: CASSFTGTKGGTEAFF. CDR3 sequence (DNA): TGTGCCAGCAGCTTTACCGGGACAAAAGGAGGCACTGAAGCTTTCTTT. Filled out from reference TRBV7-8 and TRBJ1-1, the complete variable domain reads GAGVSQSPRYKVAKRGQDVALRCDPISGHVSLFWYQQALGQGPEFLTYFQNEAQLDKSGLPSDRFFAERPEGSVSTLKIQRTQQEDSAVYLCASSFTGTKGGTEAFFGQGTRLTVV.

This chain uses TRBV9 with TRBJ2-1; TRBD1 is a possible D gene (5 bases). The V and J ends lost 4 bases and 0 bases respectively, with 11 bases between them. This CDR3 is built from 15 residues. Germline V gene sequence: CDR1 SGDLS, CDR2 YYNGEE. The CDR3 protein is CASSFRVNSYNEQFF. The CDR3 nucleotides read TGTGCCAGCAGCTTCAGGGTGAACTCCTACAATGAGCAGTTCTTC.

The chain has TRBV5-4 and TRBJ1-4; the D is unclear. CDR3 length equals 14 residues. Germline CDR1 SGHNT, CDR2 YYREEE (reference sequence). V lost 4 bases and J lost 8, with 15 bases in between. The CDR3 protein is CASSPSTRKEKLFF. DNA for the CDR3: TGTGCCAGCAGCCCCTCCACGCGGAAAGAAAAACTGTTTTTT.

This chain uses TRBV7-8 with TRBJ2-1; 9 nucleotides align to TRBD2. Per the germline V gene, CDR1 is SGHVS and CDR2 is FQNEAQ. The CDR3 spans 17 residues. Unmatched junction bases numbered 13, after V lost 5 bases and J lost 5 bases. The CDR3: CASSEGVGLAGNNEQFF. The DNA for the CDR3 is TGTGCCAGCAGCGAAGGAGTGGGTCTAGCGGGAAACAATGAGCAGTTCTTC.

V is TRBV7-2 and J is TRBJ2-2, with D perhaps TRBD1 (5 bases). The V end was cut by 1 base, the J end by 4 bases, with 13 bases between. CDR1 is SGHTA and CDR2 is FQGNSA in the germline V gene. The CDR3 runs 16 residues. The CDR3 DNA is TGTGCCAGCAGCTTAGTGGGCAGGGTGGCCACCGGGGAGCTGTTTTTT. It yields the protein CASSLVGRVATGELFF.

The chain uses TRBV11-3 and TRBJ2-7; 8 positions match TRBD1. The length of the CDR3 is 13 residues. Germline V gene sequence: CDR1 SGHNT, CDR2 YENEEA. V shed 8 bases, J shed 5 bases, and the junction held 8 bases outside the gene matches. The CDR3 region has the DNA TGTGCCAGCGCATTGACAGGGGTTCACGAGCAGTACTTC. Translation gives CASALTGVHEQYF.

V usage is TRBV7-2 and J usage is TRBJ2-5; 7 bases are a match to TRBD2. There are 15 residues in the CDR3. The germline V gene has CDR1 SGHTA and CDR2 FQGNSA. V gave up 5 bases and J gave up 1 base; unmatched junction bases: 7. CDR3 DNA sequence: TGTGCCAGCAGCACCAGACTAGCCTCCCAAGAGACCCAGTACTTC. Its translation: CASSTRLASQETQYF.

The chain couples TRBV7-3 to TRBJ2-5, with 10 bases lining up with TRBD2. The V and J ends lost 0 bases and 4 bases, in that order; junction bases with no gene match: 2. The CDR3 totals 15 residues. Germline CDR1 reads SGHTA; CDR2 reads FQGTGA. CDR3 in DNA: TGTGCCAGCAGCTTAACTAGCGGGAGGACAGAGACCCAGTACTTC. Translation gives CASSLTSGRTETQYF.

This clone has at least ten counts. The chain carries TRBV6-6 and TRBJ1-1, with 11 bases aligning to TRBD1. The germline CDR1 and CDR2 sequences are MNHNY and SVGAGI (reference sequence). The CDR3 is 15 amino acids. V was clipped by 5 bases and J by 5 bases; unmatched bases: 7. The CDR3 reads CASSRTGQGATEAFF. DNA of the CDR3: TGTGCCAGCAGTCGGACAGGACAGGGGGCGACTGAAGCTTTCTTT.

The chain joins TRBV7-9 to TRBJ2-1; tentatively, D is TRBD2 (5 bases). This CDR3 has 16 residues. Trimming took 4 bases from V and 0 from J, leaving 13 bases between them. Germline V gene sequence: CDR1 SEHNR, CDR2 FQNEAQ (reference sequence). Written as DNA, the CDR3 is TGTGCCAGCAGCTCGGAGCGGAGATCCTCCTACAATGAGCAGTTCTTC. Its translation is CASSSERRSSYNEQFF. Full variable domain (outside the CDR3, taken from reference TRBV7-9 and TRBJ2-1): DTGVSQNPRHKITKRGQNVTFRCDPISEHNRLYWYRQTLGQGPEFLTYFQNEAQLEKSRLLSDRFSAERPKGSFSTLEIQRTEQGDSAMYLCASSSERRSSYNEQFFGPGTRLTVL.

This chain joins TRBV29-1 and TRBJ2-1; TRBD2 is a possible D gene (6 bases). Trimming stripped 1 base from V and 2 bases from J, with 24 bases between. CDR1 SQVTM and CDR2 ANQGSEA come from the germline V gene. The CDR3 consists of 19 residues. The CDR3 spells CSVEGVAGRPPGTYNEQFF. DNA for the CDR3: TGCAGCGTTGAAGGAGTGGCGGGACGGCCACCCGGAACCTACAATGAGCAGTTCTTC.

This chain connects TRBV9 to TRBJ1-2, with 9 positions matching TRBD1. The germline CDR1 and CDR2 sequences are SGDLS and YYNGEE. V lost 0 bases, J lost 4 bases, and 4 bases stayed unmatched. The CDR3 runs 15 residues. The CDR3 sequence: CASSVDGQGTYGYTF. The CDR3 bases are TGTGCCAGCAGCGTAGACGGACAGGGGACCTATGGCTACACCTTC.

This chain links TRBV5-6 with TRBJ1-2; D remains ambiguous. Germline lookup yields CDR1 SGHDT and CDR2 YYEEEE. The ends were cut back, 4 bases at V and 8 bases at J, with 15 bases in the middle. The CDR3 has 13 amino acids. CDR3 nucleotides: TGTGCCAGCAGCCCTATCGGAGTTGGCGGCTACACCTTC. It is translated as CASSPIGVGGYTF. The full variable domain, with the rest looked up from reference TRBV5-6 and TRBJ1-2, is DAGVTQSPTHLIKTRGQQVTLRCSPKSGHDTVSWYQQALGQGPQFIFQYYEEEERQRGNFPDRFSGHQFPNYSSELNVNALLLGDSALYLCASSPIGVGGYTFGSGTRLTVV.